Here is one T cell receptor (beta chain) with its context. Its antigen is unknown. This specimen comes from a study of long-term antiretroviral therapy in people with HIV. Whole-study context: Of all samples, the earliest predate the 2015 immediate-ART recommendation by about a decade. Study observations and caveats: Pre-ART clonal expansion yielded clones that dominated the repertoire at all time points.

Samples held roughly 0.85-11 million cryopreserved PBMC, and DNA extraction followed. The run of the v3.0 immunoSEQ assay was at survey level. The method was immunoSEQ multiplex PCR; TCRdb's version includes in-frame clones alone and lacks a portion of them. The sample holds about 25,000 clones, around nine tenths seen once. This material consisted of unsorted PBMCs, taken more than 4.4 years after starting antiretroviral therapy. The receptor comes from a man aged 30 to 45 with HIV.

The DNA of the CDR3 is TGTGCCAGCAGTTACCAGGACAAGCCGGAGCTGTTTTTT. Translation gives CASSYQDKPELFF. The rearrangement uses TRBV6-6 and TRBJ2-2, with D tentatively TRBD1 (5 bases). CDR3 length: 13 residues. Germline V gives CDR1 MNHNY, CDR2 SVGAGI (reference sequence). Trimming cost V 2 bases and J 10 bases, with 11 bases left between them.